The present T cell receptor (beta chain) was sequenced within a study of cytomegalovirus exposure and HLA in healthy donors. About the study: Clustering assigned roughly 81% of the 350 to 450 genotyped donors to the Caucasian-associated ancestry cluster.

Comment on this clone: Its antigen remains unidentified.

Study-wide points: A list of approximately 160 TCR beta chains associated with cytomegalovirus was given.

It was with 60 Vbeta and 13 Jbeta primers that the PCR ran. Here immunoSEQ multiplex PCR was the method, and the copy in TCRdb shows in-frame clones only, minus some. The sample includes roughly 150,000 clones, around 70% of them seen just once. The junction had 4 bases not matched to a gene; V was cut back by 5 bases and J by 4 bases. From germline, CDR1 is PRHDT and CDR2 FYEKMQ (reference sequence). The CDR3 covers 13 residues. Sequenced sample: PBMCs. The chain has TRBV13 and TRBJ1-1, with TRBD1 matching 7 bases. The receptor was isolated from a man younger than 35 in good health and CMV-seropositive. The CDR3 loop is CASSLQGITEAFF. The CDR3 coding sequence is TGTGCCAGCAGCCTACAGGGGATCACTGAAGCTTTCTTT.